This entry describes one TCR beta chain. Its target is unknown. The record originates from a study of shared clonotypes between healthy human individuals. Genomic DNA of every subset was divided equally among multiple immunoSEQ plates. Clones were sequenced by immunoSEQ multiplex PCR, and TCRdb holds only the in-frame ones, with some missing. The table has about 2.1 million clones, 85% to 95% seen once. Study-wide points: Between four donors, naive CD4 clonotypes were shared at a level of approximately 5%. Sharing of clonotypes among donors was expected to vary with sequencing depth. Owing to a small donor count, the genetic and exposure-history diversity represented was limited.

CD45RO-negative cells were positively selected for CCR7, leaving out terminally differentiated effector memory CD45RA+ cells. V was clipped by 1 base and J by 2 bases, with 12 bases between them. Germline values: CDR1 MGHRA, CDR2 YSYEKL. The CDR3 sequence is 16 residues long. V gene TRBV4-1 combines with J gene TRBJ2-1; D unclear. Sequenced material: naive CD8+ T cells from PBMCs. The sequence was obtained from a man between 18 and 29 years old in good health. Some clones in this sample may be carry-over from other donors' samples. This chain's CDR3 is CASSQVGRLAYNEQFF. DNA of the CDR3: TGCGCCAGCAGCCAAGTTGGCAGACTGGCCTACAATGAGCAGTTCTTC.